This entry is about one T cell receptor (beta chain). With V trimmed by 6 bases and J by 5 bases, 1 base remained unmatched. The CDR3 spans 12 residues. Germline V gives CDR1 SNHLY, CDR2 FYNNEI. Depth targeted 1 in 200,000 to 1 in 1 million T cells, averaging roughly 9.3x coverage per clonotype. Generated by immunoSEQ multiplex PCR, the TCRdb table keeps only in-frame clones and is missing some. Among about 130,000 clones, approximately 85% were seen once, and the ten largest hold approximately 2%. This record comes from a study of cytotoxic CD8 clonotypes in ibrutinib-treated CLL. Study context: On average, each sample had about 260,000 productive templates and approximately 85,000 productive rearrangements.

The receptor was isolated from a human donor with chronic lymphocytic leukemia. The source material was PBMCs, sampled after 24 months of ibrutinib treatment. The rearrangement joins TRBV2 to TRBJ2-7, with 10 bases lining up with TRBD1. In DNA form, the CDR3 reads TGTGCCAGCAGGGGACAGGGGCACGAGCAGTACTTC. Protein sequence: CASRGQGHEQYF.